The TCR beta chain described here comes from a study of regulatory T cells in long-lasting Graves disease. Background on the study: Antithyroid drugs had been taken by newly diagnosed Graves' patients for under 3 months.

This clonotype was observed a handful of times. Germline loops: CDR1 MNHEY, CDR2 SMNVEV (reference sequence). The ends were cut back, 5 bases at V and 7 bases at J, with 21 bases in the middle. The CDR3 totals 15 residues. This sample's time point: newly diagnosed GD, antithyroid drugs for less than 3 months. Making the TCR library involved RNA that had been extracted from PBMCs. iRepertoire HTBI primers and Arm-PCR of CDR3 regions built TCR beta libraries. In TCRdb, the multiplex PCR reads were re-called with MiXCR into one record per CDR3 protein. The sample records 400,000 to 500,000 distinct CDR3 sequences, under 15% being singletons. The same sample was also studied in work on T cells in Graves' hyperthyroidism and ophthalmopathy.

The sequence came from a young woman with Graves disease. This sample comprised peripheral blood mononuclear cells (PBMCs), obtained at new diagnosis, from a patient treated with antithyroid drugs. The J gene is TRBJ2-7, the V gene TRBV27; the D gene is possibly TRBD2 (6 bases). The CDR3 DNA sequence: TGTGCCAGCAGTCCTACCCGGGACTGGAGATTGGAGCAGTACTTC. Amino acids: CASSPTRDWRLEQYF.